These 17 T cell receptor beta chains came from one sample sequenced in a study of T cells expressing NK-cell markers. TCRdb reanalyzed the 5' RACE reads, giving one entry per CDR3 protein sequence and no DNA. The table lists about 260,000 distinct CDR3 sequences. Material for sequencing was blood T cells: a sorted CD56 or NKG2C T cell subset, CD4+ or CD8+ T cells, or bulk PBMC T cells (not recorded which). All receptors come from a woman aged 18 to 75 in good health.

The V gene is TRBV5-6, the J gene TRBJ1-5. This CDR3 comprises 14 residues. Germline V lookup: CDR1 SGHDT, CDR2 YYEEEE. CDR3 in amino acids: CASSLDRWDQPQHF.

The chain's CDR3 is CATTRGDSFYNEQFF. The chain combines TRBV15 with TRBJ2-1; the TRBD1 assignment by TCRdb is unverifiable without DNA. CDR1 is LNHNV, CDR2 YYDKDF, per germline (reference sequence). CDR3 length: 15 residues.

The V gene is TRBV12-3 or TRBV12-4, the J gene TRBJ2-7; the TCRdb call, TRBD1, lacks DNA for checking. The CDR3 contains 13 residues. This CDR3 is CASSTRQGGEQYF.

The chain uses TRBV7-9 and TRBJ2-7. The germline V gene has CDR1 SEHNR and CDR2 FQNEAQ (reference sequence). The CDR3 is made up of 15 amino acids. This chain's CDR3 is CASSLNGQLGYEQYF. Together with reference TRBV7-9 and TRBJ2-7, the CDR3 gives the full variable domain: DTGVSQNPRHKITKRGQNVTFRCDPISEHNRLYWYRQTLGQGPEFLTYFQNEAQLEKSRLLSDRFSAERPKGSFSTLEIQRTEQGDSAMYLCASSLNGQLGYEQYFGPGTRLTVT.

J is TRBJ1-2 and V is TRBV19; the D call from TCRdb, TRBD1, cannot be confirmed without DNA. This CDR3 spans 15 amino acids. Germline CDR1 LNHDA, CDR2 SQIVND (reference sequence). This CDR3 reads CATTPADRRDYGYTF.

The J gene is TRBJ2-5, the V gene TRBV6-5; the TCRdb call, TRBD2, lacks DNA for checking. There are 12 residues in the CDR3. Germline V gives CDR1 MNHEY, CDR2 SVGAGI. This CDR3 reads CAARALGETQYF.

Here the CDR3 reads CASSVRGLNTGELFF. The chain recombines TRBV9 with TRBJ2-2; TCRdb designates TRBD1, a call that cannot be tested without DNA. The CDR3 consists of 15 residues. Germline-derived CDR1 and CDR2 are SGDLS and YYNGEE.

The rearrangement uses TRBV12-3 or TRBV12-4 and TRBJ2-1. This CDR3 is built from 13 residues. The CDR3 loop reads CASSLASNNEQFF.

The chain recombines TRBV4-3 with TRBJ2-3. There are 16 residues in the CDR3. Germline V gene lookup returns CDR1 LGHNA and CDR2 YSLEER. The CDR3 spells CASSQYFGMSTDTQYF.

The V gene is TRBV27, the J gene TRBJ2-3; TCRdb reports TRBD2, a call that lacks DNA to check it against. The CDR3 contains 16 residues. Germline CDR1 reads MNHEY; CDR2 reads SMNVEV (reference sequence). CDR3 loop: CASSLKLAGDPDTQYF.

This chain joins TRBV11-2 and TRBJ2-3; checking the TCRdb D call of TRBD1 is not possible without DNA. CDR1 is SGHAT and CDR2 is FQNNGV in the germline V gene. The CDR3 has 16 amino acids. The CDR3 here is CASSWTATRYTDTQYF.

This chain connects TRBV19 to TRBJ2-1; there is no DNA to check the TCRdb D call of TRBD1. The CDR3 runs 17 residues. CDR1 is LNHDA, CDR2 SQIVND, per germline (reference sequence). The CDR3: CASSIDQVGAGYNEQFF.

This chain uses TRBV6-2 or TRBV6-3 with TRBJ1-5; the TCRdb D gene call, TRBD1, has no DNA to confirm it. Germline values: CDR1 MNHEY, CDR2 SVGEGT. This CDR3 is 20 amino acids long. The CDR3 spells CASNDGSGGTGIRSNQPQHF.

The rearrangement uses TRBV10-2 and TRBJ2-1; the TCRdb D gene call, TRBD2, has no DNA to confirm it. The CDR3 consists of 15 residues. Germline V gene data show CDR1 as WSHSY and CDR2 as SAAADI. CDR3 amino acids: CASSDFSGGDNEQFF.

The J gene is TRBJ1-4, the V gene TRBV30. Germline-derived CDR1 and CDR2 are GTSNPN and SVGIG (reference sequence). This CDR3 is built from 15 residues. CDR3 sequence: CAWSDRKEANEKLFF.

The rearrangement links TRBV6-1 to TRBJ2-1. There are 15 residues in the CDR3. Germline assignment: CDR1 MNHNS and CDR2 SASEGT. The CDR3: CASTAWSKAGNEQFF.

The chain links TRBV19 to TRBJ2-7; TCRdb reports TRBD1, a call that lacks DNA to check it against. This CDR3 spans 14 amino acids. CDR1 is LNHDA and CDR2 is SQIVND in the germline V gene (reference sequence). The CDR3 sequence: CASSPLGYSYEQYF. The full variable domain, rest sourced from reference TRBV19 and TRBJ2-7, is DGGITQSPKYLFRKEGQNVTLSCEQNLNHDAMYWYRQDPGQGLRLIYYSQIVNDFQKGDIAEGYSVSREKKESFPLTVTSAQKNPTAFYLCASSPLGYSYEQYFGPGTRLTVT.